This T cell receptor (beta chain) came from a study of response to subunit inactivated influenza vaccine. Study-level findings and limits: Each seasonal flu vaccination may recruit only limited new T cells, authors suggested.

This clonotype was observed a few times. Its antigen remains unknown. TCRdb recomputed calls from the RT-PCR reads with MiXCR, one row per CDR3 protein. The data hold 500,000 to 650,000 distinct CDR3 sequences, with about 8% observed a single time. The CDR3 has 13 residues. J lost 6 bases, V lost 8 bases, and 6 bases had no gene match. Germline CDR1 and CDR2: SNHLY and FYNNEI. The sequence was collected from a man aged 50-75 years who received an inactivated influenza vaccine. This sequence joins TRBV2 and TRBJ2-2; 7 bases match TRBD2. Sequences were derived from PBMCs from blood, sampled less than 30 months after vaccination. The CDR3 sequence is CASAREAAGELFF. The CDR3 DNA is TGTGCCAGCGCCCGGGAGGCGGCCGGGGAGCTGTTTTTT.